A single sample gave rise to the 20 T cell receptor beta chains below, sequenced in a study of T cell repertoires in cytomegalovirus infection. In TCRdb, the reads were re-called with MiXCR into one record per CDR3 protein. The sample has 630,000 or so distinct CDR3 sequences; more than 20% are singletons. Sequencing was done on a sample of CD8+ T cells from PBMCs. These receptors were taken from a human donor in good health (CMV status not recorded). Some clones in this sample may be carry-over from other donors' samples.

The chain joins TRBV6-6 to TRBJ2-4; no clear D gene. V shed 6 bases and J shed 6 bases, with 12 bases lying between them. This CDR3 has 13 amino acids. Germline V gives CDR1 MNHNY, CDR2 SVGAGI (reference sequence). CDR3 protein: CASSVPPGNIQYF. Here the CDR3 DNA reads TGTGCCAGCAGCGTTCCCCCGGGAAACATTCAGTACTTC.

The J gene is TRBJ2-3, the V gene TRBV11-3; D remains ambiguous. Deletions cut 0 bases from V and 6 bases from J, with 7 bases between. The germline gives CDR1 SGHNT, CDR2 YENEEA. This CDR3 has 13 amino acids. Here the CDR3 reads CASSLDGLDTQYF. CDR3 DNA: TGTGCCAGCAGCTTAGATGGCCTCGATACGCAGTATTTT.

At least ten counts were recorded for this clonotype. This chain connects TRBV7-9 to TRBJ2-2; 12 bases match TRBD2. The trim removed 4 bases at V and 4 bases at J, leaving 7 bases unmatched. CDR3 length: 17 amino acids. Germline-derived CDR1 and CDR2 are SEHNR and FQNEAQ (reference sequence). CDR3 nucleotides: TGTGCCAGCAGCTCCCCACTAGCGGGGGGAAGCACCGGGGAGCTGTTTTTT. This translates into CASSSPLAGGSTGELFF.

This clonotype occurred many times. V gene TRBV7-9 combines with J gene TRBJ1-2, with a possible D match to TRBD1 (5 bases). CDR1 and CDR2 (germline): SEHNR, FQNEAQ (reference sequence). The CDR3 has 15 residues. V lost 4 bases and J 5 bases, leaving 17 bases between the germline ends. The CDR3 loop reads CASSSPTDFKYGYTF. CDR3 DNA: TGTGCCAGCAGCTCCCCGACAGATTTTAAGTATGGCTACACCTTC.

The V and J genes are TRBV2 and TRBJ1-3; possibly TRBD1 for D (5 bases). The length of the CDR3 is 13 residues. The germline V gene has CDR1 SNHLY and CDR2 FYNNEI. Trimming took 10 bases from V and 0 from J, leaving 10 bases between them. This chain's CDR3 is CATLGDSGNTIYF. CDR3 DNA: TGTGCCACCCTGGGGGACTCTGGAAACACCATATATTTT.

The rearrangement joins TRBV20-1 to TRBJ1-1; possible D gene TRBD1, 5 bases. Germline V gives CDR1 DFQATT, CDR2 SNEGSKA (reference sequence). V lost 5 bases and J lost 3, with 13 bases in between. This CDR3 is built from 13 residues. CDR3 loop: CSAYSPRDTEAFF. The DNA for the CDR3 is TGCAGTGCTTACAGCCCCAGGGACACTGAAGCTTTCTTT.

In regard to this clonotype: A much larger clone differs by one base, so this may be a read error. The CDR3, as DNA: TGTGCCAGCAGCGCCGGACTAGCGAAGGCCGGGGAGCTGTTTTTT. It is translated as CASSAGLAKAGELFF. The rearrangement links TRBV9 to TRBJ2-2; 9 nucleotides match TRBD2. This CDR3 contains 15 residues. Trimming removed 3 bases from V and 6 bases from J; junction bases left unmatched: 6. Germline V gene sequence: CDR1 SGDLS, CDR2 YYNGEE.

This sequence joins TRBV2 and TRBJ2-3, with 8 bases fitting TRBD1. This CDR3 region has 15 residues. Germline CDR1 reads SNHLY; CDR2 reads FYNNEI. The ends lost 4 bases at V and 0 bases at J; junction bases unmatched: 3. CDR3 sequence (DNA): TGTGCCAGCAGTGTCCGGACAGGGAGCACAGATACGCAGTATTTT. Encoded protein: CASSVRTGSTDTQYF.

This clonotype was recorded at least ten times. V usage is TRBV7-8 and J usage is TRBJ1-4, with TRBD1 identical over 8 bases. Germline V lookup: CDR1 SGHVS, CDR2 FQNEAQ. V shed 4 bases and J 8 bases; nucleotides not matched to a gene: 12. The CDR3 length is 16 residues. DNA for the CDR3: TGTGCCAGCAGCTCCCGGGACAGGAGGGCCGGGGAAAAACTGTTTTTT. Translation gives CASSSRDRRAGEKLFF.

This chain connects TRBV7-3 to TRBJ2-2, with D perhaps matching TRBD2 (6 bases). The germline V gene has CDR1 SGHTA and CDR2 FQGTGA. With 10 bases removed from V and 4 bases from J, the gap between germline ends came to 13 bases. The CDR3 is 13 amino acids. The CDR3 DNA reads TGTGCCACCGGGGGAGTTATCACCGGGGAGCTGTTTTTT. Its translation: CATGGVITGELFF.

This chain uses TRBV4-3 with TRBJ1-1, with 7 bases identical to TRBD1. Germline CDR1 LGHNA, CDR2 YSLEER. J gave up 4 bases and V 1 base, and 12 bases lay outside the gene matches. CDR3 length: 17 residues. The CDR3 coding sequence is TGCGCCAGCAGCCAAGTGGGGCAGGGGGGGGGCTTCACTGAAGCTTTCTTT. Translated: CASSQVGQGGGFTEAFF.

This clonotype was seen a few times. V is TRBV6-6 and J is TRBJ2-3, with 9 bases identical to TRBD2. Per germline, CDR1 MNHNY and CDR2 SVGAGI (reference sequence). Losses at the gene ends were 8 bases for V and 4 bases for J; bases not matched to a gene: 10. The CDR3 is 15 amino acids. CDR3 region: CASASSGVVADTQYF. The CDR3 region has the DNA TGTGCCAGCGCCTCTAGCGGGGTAGTTGCAGATACGCAGTATTTT.

The sample holds a few counts of this clonotype. The J gene is TRBJ2-5, the V gene TRBV14; no reliable D call. In germline, CDR1 is SGHDN, CDR2 FVKESK. The CDR3 is 17 residues long. Trimming cost V 1 base and J 1 base, with 16 bases left between them. Written as DNA, the CDR3 is TGTGCCAGCAGCCAAGGTGGACGCATCCCCCCCCAAGAGACCCAGTACTTC. It encodes CASSQGGRIPPQETQYF.

This clonotype was picked up many times. This chain uses TRBV7-6 with TRBJ1-4; TRBD1 is a possible D gene (6 bases). This CDR3 has 16 residues. In germline, CDR1 is SGHVS, CDR2 FNYEAQ. Trimming left V 5 bases short and J 5 bases short, with 18 bases between. The DNA for the CDR3 is TGTGCCAGCAGCACCCGGTACGGGGGACAAAATGAAAAACTGTTTTTT. It yields the protein CASSTRYGGQNEKLFF.

The genes are TRBV29-1 and TRBJ1-1, with D unresolved. The germline V gene encodes CDR1 SQVTM and CDR2 ANQGSEA. V lost 4 bases and J 7 bases, leaving 13 bases between the germline ends. The CDR3 runs to 12 residues. The CDR3 DNA sequence: TGCAGCGTTGTTGGCCGGCAGAGTGAAGCTTTCTTT. Protein: CSVVGRQSEAFF.

This clonotype was found many times. J is TRBJ1-4 and V is TRBV28; D is unresolved. Germline values: CDR1 MDHEN, CDR2 SYDVKM. The ends were cut back, 6 bases at V and 5 bases at J, with 4 bases in the middle. The CDR3 has 11 amino acids. The CDR3 protein is CASRRNEKLFF. DNA of the CDR3: TGTGCCAGCAGGCGCAATGAAAAACTGTTTTTT.

This clonotype was counted a few times. The gene calls are TRBV7-6 and TRBJ2-5, with D perhaps TRBD1 (5 bases). Deletions cut 5 bases from V and 3 bases from J, with 19 bases between. CDR1 and CDR2 (germline): SGHVS, FNYEAQ. The CDR3 is 16 amino acids. CDR3 amino acids: CASSPQKGRSKETQYF. The CDR3 bases are TGTGCCAGCAGCCCCCAAAAGGGGCGATCCAAAGAGACCCAGTACTTC.

There are a few counts of this clonotype. V usage is TRBV4-1 and J usage is TRBJ1-1, with D hard to call. Trimming pared 2 bases from V and 7 bases from J, leaving 14 bases between. Germline V gene sequence: CDR1 MGHRA, CDR2 YSYEKL. This CDR3 has 14 residues. In DNA, the CDR3 is TGCGCCAGCAGCCAACGTCCCGCAGCCATTGAAGCTTTCTTT. This gives the protein CASSQRPAAIEAFF.

The sample holds a few counts of this clonotype. The chain uses TRBV27 and TRBJ2-2, with 7 bases lining up with TRBD1. Trimming removed 5 bases from V and 0 bases from J; junction bases left unmatched: 6. The germline gives CDR1 MNHEY, CDR2 SMNVEV (reference sequence). This CDR3 is 16 amino acids long. The CDR3 protein is CASSPWTGANTGELFF. Here the CDR3 DNA reads TGTGCCAGCAGTCCCTGGACAGGAGCGAACACCGGGGAGCTGTTTTTT.

At least ten counts were recorded for this clonotype. The chain links TRBV7-2 to TRBJ2-1; D is unclear. This CDR3 is 12 amino acids long. With 0 bases removed from V and 8 bases from J, the gap between germline ends came to 5 bases. Germline V gives CDR1 SGHTA, CDR2 FQGNSA. The CDR3 nucleotides read TGTGCCAGCAGCTTAGCCGGGTATGAGCAGTTCTTC. Its protein is CASSLAGYEQFF.